One and the same sample provided the 32 T cell receptor beta chains below, sequenced in a study of blood T cell repertoires in COVID-19. The protocol was immunoSEQ multiplex PCR, while the TCRdb copy is restricted to in-frame clones and leaves out a portion. This sample has roughly 200,000 clones; approximately 85% occur once, and the top ten carry 5% to 7%. The specimen was PBMCs or T cells enriched from blood (not recorded which). These receptors all stem from a man aged 35 to 55 with acute COVID-19.

The V and J genes are TRBV2 and TRBJ1-6; D not resolved. The CDR3 spans 15 residues. V was trimmed by 5 bases and J by 5 bases, leaving 13 bases between them. From germline, CDR1 is SNHLY and CDR2 FYNNEI. The DNA for the CDR3 is TGTGCCAGCAGTCTTGACACCCGCAATAATTCACCCCTCCACTTT. Amino acids: CASSLDTRNNSPLHF.

CDR3 sequence (DNA): TGTGCCAGCAGTACGGGTCTCGGGTCCCGTGGCTACACCTTC. Amino acid sequence: CASSTGLGSRGYTF. The chain combines TRBV28 with TRBJ1-2; D unresolved. CDR1 is MDHEN, CDR2 SYDVKM, per germline. Trimming left V 5 bases short and J 7 bases short, with 17 bases between. This CDR3 has 14 residues.

The chain recombines TRBV27 with TRBJ2-1; 13 bases are shared with TRBD2. Losses at the gene ends were 7 bases for V and 3 bases for J; bases not matched to a gene: 3. The germline V gene encodes CDR1 MNHEY and CDR2 SMNVEV (reference sequence). The CDR3 is 15 amino acids. The DNA of the CDR3 is TGTGCCAGCAATGGACTAGCGGGAGTCTACAATGAGCAGTTCTTC. It translates to CASNGLAGVYNEQFF.

This clone occurred once. CDR3 amino acids: CATDRGYEQYF. The CDR3 coding sequence is TGTGCCACCGACCGGGGCTACGAGCAGTACTTC. V usage is TRBV28 and J usage is TRBJ2-7, with D maybe TRBD2 (5 bases). This CDR3 contains 11 residues. The germline CDR1 and CDR2 sequences are MDHEN and SYDVKM. V lost 10 bases, J lost 3 bases, and 10 bases lay in between.

This sequence joins TRBV4-1 and TRBJ1-1, with 8 bases that match TRBD1. The germline V gene has CDR1 MGHRA and CDR2 YSYEKL. The CDR3 loop spans 15 amino acids. V dropped 0 bases and J dropped 10; count of bases not matched to a gene: 10. CDR3 sequence reads: CASSQDPGTGRRAFF. The CDR3 DNA reads as TGCGCCAGCAGCCAAGATCCTGGGACAGGTCGGCGAGCTTTCTTT.

The V gene is TRBV28, the J gene TRBJ2-3, with D maybe TRBD1 (5 bases). Germline loops: CDR1 MDHEN, CDR2 SYDVKM. This CDR3 comprises 12 residues. Deletions cut 2 bases from V and 10 bases from J, with 10 bases between. DNA for the CDR3: TGTGCCAGCAGTTTAGTTGGACAAGCGCAGTATTTT. This gives the protein CASSLVGQAQYF.

The chain couples TRBV29-1 to TRBJ2-2, with D possibly TRBD2 on 6 matching bases. The V end lost 4 bases, the J end lost 5 bases, and 11 bases lay between the germline ends. Looked up from germline, CDR1 is SQVTM and CDR2 is ANQGSEA. The CDR3 has 13 residues. CDR3 bases: TGCAGCGTTGGGGTAGCGGCTACCGGGGAGCTGTTTTTT. Its protein product is CSVGVAATGELFF.

The chain carries TRBV11-2 and TRBJ2-7, with unresolved D. The CDR3 loop spans 12 amino acids. CDR1 SGHAT and CDR2 FQNNGV come from the germline V gene. The ends were cut back, 7 bases at V and 6 bases at J, with 13 bases in the middle. CDR3 sequence (DNA): TGTGCCAGCATCCTACCCAGAGGCGAGCAGTACTTC. Residues: CASILPRGEQYF. The entire variable domain, with the rest obtained from reference TRBV11-2 and TRBJ2-7, is as follows: EAGVAQSPRYKIIEKRQSVAFWCNPISGHATLYWYQQILGQGPKLLIQFQNNGVVDDSQLPKDRFSAERLKGVDSTLKIQPAKLEDSAVYLCASILPRGEQYFGPGTRLTVT.

The V and J genes are TRBV7-9 and TRBJ2-7; 11 positions agree with TRBD2. The ends lost 8 bases at V and 3 bases at J; junction bases unmatched: 3. The CDR3 has 13 amino acids. CDR1 is SEHNR and CDR2 is FQNEAQ in the germline V gene (reference sequence). The CDR3 loop is CASGTSGSYEQYF. The CDR3 DNA reads as TGTGCCAGCGGAACTAGCGGGAGCTACGAGCAGTACTTC.

The rearrangement uses TRBV30 and TRBJ1-6; a weak D match, TRBD1 (5 bases). Germline assignment: CDR1 GTSNPN and CDR2 SVGIG (reference sequence). This CDR3 is built from 13 residues. Trimming left V 1 base short and J 6 bases short, with 7 bases between. Here the CDR3 reads CAWSGQPNSPLHF. The DNA for the CDR3 is TGTGCCTGGAGTGGACAGCCTAATTCACCCCTCCACTTT.

The chain is built from TRBV7-9 and TRBJ1-1, with unresolved D. V gave up 6 bases and J gave up 0 bases, with 2 bases separating them. Germline V gives CDR1 SEHNR, CDR2 FQNEAQ (reference sequence). This CDR3 spans 11 amino acids. The CDR3 loop is CASSMNTEAFF. As DNA, the CDR3 is TGTGCCAGCAGTATGAACACTGAAGCTTTCTTT.

The genes are TRBV9 and TRBJ1-3; D possibly corresponds to TRBD1 (5 bases). CDR1 SGDLS and CDR2 YYNGEE come from the germline V gene. The CDR3 has 15 residues. V lost 0 bases to trimming and J lost 4 bases, with 11 bases between them. The CDR3 reads CASSVAGTTGNTIYF. Written as DNA, the CDR3 is TGTGCCAGCAGCGTAGCCGGGACTACGGGAAACACCATATATTTT.

The J gene is TRBJ1-1, the V gene TRBV28; D gene uncertain. V dropped 6 bases and J dropped 3 bases, with 5 bases sitting between them. The CDR3 has 11 amino acids. CDR1 and CDR2 from the germline V gene are MDHEN and SYDVKM. The DNA of the CDR3 is TGTGCCAGCAGCCGGTACACTGAAGCTTTCTTT. This codes for CASSRYTEAFF.

The chain joins TRBV19 to TRBJ1-5; TRBD1 is a possible D gene (5 bases). This CDR3 contains 14 residues. Germline values: CDR1 LNHDA, CDR2 SQIVND (reference sequence). Trimming pared 0 bases from V and 6 bases from J, leaving 9 bases between. CDR3 region: CASSIDWGGQPQHF. As DNA, the CDR3 is TGTGCCAGTAGTATAGACTGGGGCGGTCAGCCCCAGCATTTT.

This rearrangement joins TRBV7-9 to TRBJ1-4, with 9 positions matching TRBD1. CDR3 length: 14 residues. Unmatched junction bases numbered 5, after V lost 8 bases and J lost 4 bases. In germline, CDR1 is SEHNR, CDR2 FQNEAQ (reference sequence). The CDR3 is CASSETGGNEKLFF. The CDR3 DNA reads as TGTGCCAGCTCCGAGACAGGGGGTAATGAAAAACTGTTTTTT.

The sample holds a few counts of this clone. The DNA of the CDR3 is TGTGCCAGCAGCTTAGGACATCCAGAGACCCAGTACTTC. This translates into CASSLGHPETQYF. V usage is TRBV7-3 and J usage is TRBJ2-5, with a weak D call TRBD1 (5 bases). The CDR3 has 13 residues. V was cut by 2 bases and J by 4 bases, with 8 bases left in between. Germline loops: CDR1 SGHTA, CDR2 FQGTGA.

The count of this clone is one. The CDR3 region is CASSTDMGGTQETQYF. Written as DNA, the CDR3 is TGTGCCAGTAGTACGGATATGGGGGGAACCCAAGAGACCCAGTACTTC. V and J are TRBV19 and TRBJ2-5; D possibly corresponds to TRBD2 (6 bases). The CDR3 has 16 amino acids. Germline lookup yields CDR1 LNHDA and CDR2 SQIVND (reference sequence). The V and J ends lost 4 bases and 1 base respectively, with 16 bases between them.

This clone has just a few counts. The V and J genes are TRBV18 and TRBJ1-1; the D gene is possibly TRBD1 (5 bases). Germline lookup yields CDR1 KGHSH and CDR2 LQKENI. Deletions cut 2 bases from V and 0 bases from J, with 10 bases between. CDR3 length equals 15 residues. CDR3 nucleotide sequence: TGTGCCAGCTCACCAGCGGGACGGTTGAACACTGAAGCTTTCTTT. It specifies CASSPAGRLNTEAFF.

The DNA of the CDR3 is TGTGCCACCAGCAGAGTGAGGGGGACAGATACGCAGTATTTT. This encodes CATSRVRGTDTQYF. The V call is TRBV15, the J call TRBJ2-3, with a possible D match to TRBD1 (6 bases). V lost 1 base and J 3 bases, leaving 8 bases between the germline ends. The V gene's germline CDR1 is LNHNV and CDR2 YYDKDF (reference sequence). This CDR3 contains 14 residues.

The V and J genes are TRBV6-5 and TRBJ1-4; possibly TRBD1 for D (6 bases). V was trimmed by 6 bases and J by 7 bases, leaving 15 bases between them. Germline lookup yields CDR1 MNHEY and CDR2 SVGAGI. This CDR3 contains 14 residues. In DNA form, the CDR3 reads TGTGCCAGCAGCTTAACAGGGTACGCTGAAAAACTGTTTTTT. It translates to CASSLTGYAEKLFF.

The chain joins TRBV5-8 to TRBJ2-4, with D perhaps TRBD1 (5 bases). V lost 10 bases to trimming and J lost 3 bases, with 20 bases between them. The CDR3 runs 15 residues. Germline loops: CDR1 SGHTS, CDR2 YDEGEE. CDR3 amino acids: CARATVALGKNIQYF. Here the CDR3 DNA reads TGTGCCCGGGCGACAGTCGCCCTCGGCAAAAACATTCAGTACTTC.

The chain has TRBV28 and TRBJ1-2, with a possible D match to TRBD1 (5 bases). Trimming took off 5 bases at V and 0 bases at J, with 19 bases between the two ends. Germline V CDR1 and CDR2: MDHEN, SYDVKM. CDR3 length: 17 amino acids. CDR3: CASSTQSLTEANYGYTF. The CDR3 region has the DNA TGTGCCAGCAGTACGCAATCCCTGACAGAAGCTAACTATGGCTACACCTTC.

The chain combines TRBV30 with TRBJ2-5; 8 bases map to TRBD2. Germline V lookup: CDR1 GTSNPN, CDR2 SVGIG (reference sequence). The trim removed 4 bases at V and 5 bases at J, leaving 12 bases unmatched. The CDR3 sequence is 15 residues long. CDR3 nucleotides: TGTGCCTGGAACCCAAACGGGGCGGGAGGTGAGACCCAGTACTTC. It is translated as CAWNPNGAGGETQYF.

The chain's CDR3 is CASRPYRGSGPQHF. The CDR3 DNA is TGTGCCAGCAGACCCTACAGGGGCTCAGGGCCCCAGCATTTT. V usage is TRBV6-5 and J usage is TRBJ1-5; the match to TRBD1 covers 7 bases. Looked up from germline, CDR1 is MNHEY and CDR2 is SVGAGI. With 6 bases clipped from V and 9 bases from J, the junction kept 11 bases outside the gene matches. This CDR3 contains 14 residues.

The J gene is TRBJ2-1, the V gene TRBV4-1, with 8 positions matching TRBD2. The CDR3 runs 15 residues. V shed 2 bases and J 5 bases; nucleotides not matched to a gene: 5. Germline CDR1 and CDR2: MGHRA and YSYEKL. The CDR3 DNA is TGCGCCAGCAGCCAAACCACTAGCGGCCACAATGAGCAGTTCTTC. The encoded protein is CASSQTTSGHNEQFF.

V gene TRBV2 combines with J gene TRBJ1-1, with D perhaps matching TRBD1 (5 bases). The CDR3 is 13 residues long. V lost 6 bases, J lost 4 bases, and 12 bases lay in between. The germline gives CDR1 SNHLY, CDR2 FYNNEI. The DNA of the CDR3 is TGTGCCAGCAGCCGATCCGGGGGCACTGAAGCTTTCTTT. Amino acid sequence: CASSRSGGTEAFF. Looking up the rest from reference TRBV2 and TRBJ1-1 gives the full variable domain: EPEVTQTPSHQVTQMGQEVILRCVPISNHLYFYWYRQILGQKVEFLVSFYNNEISEKSEIFDDQFSVERPDGSNFTLKIRSTKLEDSAMYFCASSRSGGTEAFFGQGTRLTVV.

This chain connects TRBV5-3 to TRBJ1-1; TRBD1 matches 7 bases. TRBV5-3 is flagged as an ORF with uncertain function. This CDR3 has 14 residues. Losses at the gene ends were 8 bases for V and 0 bases for J; bases not matched to a gene: 7. The CDR3 sequence: CASTRGCMNTEAFF. As DNA, the CDR3 is TGTGCCAGCACCAGGGGGTGTATGAACACTGAAGCTTTCTTT.

This clone has a handful of counts. The rearrangement joins TRBV29-1 to TRBJ2-6; 9 nucleotides line up with TRBD1. The CDR3 has 16 amino acids. Germline trimming cut 4 bases from V and 3 bases from J; bases unmatched to any gene: 7. CDR1 is SQVTM, CDR2 ANQGSEA, per germline. The CDR3 here is CSVGTGGGLGANVLTF. The CDR3, as DNA: TGCAGCGTTGGAACAGGGGGCGGTCTTGGGGCCAACGTCCTGACTTTC.

The chain has TRBV4-1 and TRBJ2-7, with 8 positions matching TRBD1. The CDR3 extends over 15 amino acids. Unmatched junction bases numbered 5, after V lost 3 bases and J lost 1 base. The germline CDR1 and CDR2 sequences are MGHRA and YSYEKL. This chain's CDR3 is CASSQNRGASYEQYF. CDR3 nucleotide sequence: TGCGCCAGCAGCCAGAACAGGGGGGCATCCTACGAGCAGTACTTC.

The chain uses TRBV20-1 and TRBJ2-5; D is unresolved. Germline assignment: CDR1 DFQATT and CDR2 SNEGSKA (reference sequence). Trimming pared 4 bases from V and 3 bases from J, leaving 3 bases between. The CDR3 contains 10 residues. The CDR3 spells CSAIEETQYF. In nucleotides, the CDR3 is TGCAGTGCTATAGAAGAGACCCAGTACTTC.

This rearrangement joins TRBV29-1 to TRBJ2-7; TRBD1 is a possible D gene (6 bases). From germline, CDR1 is SQVTM and CDR2 ANQGSEA. This CDR3 has 13 residues. With 3 bases removed from V and 2 bases from J, the gap between germline ends came to 11 bases. This chain's CDR3 is CSVEEDSTYEQYF. The CDR3 DNA follows: TGCAGCGTTGAGGAGGACAGTACCTACGAGCAGTACTTC.

This chain joins TRBV30 and TRBJ2-1; D remains ambiguous. This CDR3 is built from 13 residues. CDR1 and CDR2 (germline): GTSNPN, SVGIG (reference sequence). The V end lost 3 bases, the J end lost 8 bases, and 14 bases lay between the germline ends. The CDR3 protein is CAWSVQPIDEQFF. Written as DNA, the CDR3 is TGTGCCTGGAGCGTACAACCCATCGATGAGCAGTTCTTC.